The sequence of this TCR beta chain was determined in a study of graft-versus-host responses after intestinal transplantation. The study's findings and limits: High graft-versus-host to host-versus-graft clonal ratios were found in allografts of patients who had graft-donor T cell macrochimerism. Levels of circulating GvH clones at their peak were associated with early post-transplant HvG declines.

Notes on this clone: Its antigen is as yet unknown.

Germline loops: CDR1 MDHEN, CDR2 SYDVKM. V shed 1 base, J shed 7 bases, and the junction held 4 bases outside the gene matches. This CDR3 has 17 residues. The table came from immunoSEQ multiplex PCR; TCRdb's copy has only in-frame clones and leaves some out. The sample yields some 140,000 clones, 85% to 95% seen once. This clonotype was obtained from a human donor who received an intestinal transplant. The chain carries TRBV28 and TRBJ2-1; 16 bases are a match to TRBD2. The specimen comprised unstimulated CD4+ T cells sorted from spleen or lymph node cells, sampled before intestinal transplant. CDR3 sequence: CASSLLVGLAGGNEQFF. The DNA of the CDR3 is TGTGCCAGCAGTTTATTGGTGGGACTAGCGGGAGGGAATGAGCAGTTCTTC. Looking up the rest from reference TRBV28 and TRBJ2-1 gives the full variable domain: DVKVTQSSRYLVKRTGEKVFLECVQDMDHENMFWYRQDPGLGLRLIYFSYDVKMKEKGDIPEGYSVSREKKERFSLILESASTNQTSMYLCASSLLVGLAGGNEQFFGPGTRLTVL.